This entry lists 13 T cell receptor beta chains sequenced from one sample in a study of regulatory T cells in long-lasting Graves disease (dated by TCRdb to about 2021). The meaning of the sample's time point label: persistent/refractory GD, antithyroid drugs over 5 years with positive TRAb. For both TCR sequencing and RNA sequencing, RNA was extracted from PBMCs in TRIzol. Libraries were built with multiplex PCR. TCRdb names Illumina HiSeq 4000 as the instrument used. iRepertoire HTBI primers and Arm-PCR amplification of CDR3 regions were used to construct TCR beta libraries. TCRdb applied fastp at Q25 and MiXCR to the public reads, then kept only in-frame beta chains. Every CDR3 protein is listed once, alongside the most common genes and DNA of its rows. In all, the sample holds roughly 300,000 distinct CDR3 sequences, and 15% to 20% of those were seen once. The ten largest clones represent roughly 29% of the sample.

The sample consisted of peripheral blood mononuclear cells (PBMCs), taken when the disease was refractory, from a patient treated with antithyroid drugs. Receptors originate from a female donor with Graves disease.

This clonotype was recorded many times. This CDR3 is CSARDAGRSYEQYF. The CDR3 nucleotides read TGCAGTGCTAGAGATGCAGGGCGCTCCTACGAGCAGTACTTC. The chain combines TRBV20-1 with TRBJ2-7; tentative D call: TRBD1 (5 bases). V was shortened by 0 bases and J by 0 bases, with 9 bases between the two germline ends. CDR1 is DFQATT, CDR2 SNEGSKA, per germline (reference sequence). The CDR3 length is 14 residues.

This clonotype occurred many times. J is TRBJ2-7 and V is TRBV6-1; possible D gene TRBD2, 5 bases. The ends were cut back, 6 bases at V and 3 bases at J, with 9 bases in the middle. The germline V gene has CDR1 MNHNS and CDR2 SASEGT. This CDR3 is built from 12 residues. The DNA for the CDR3 is TGTGCCAGCAGACCCACTAGCTACGAGCAGTACTTC. Amino acids: CASRPTSYEQYF.

The V and J genes are TRBV5-1 and TRBJ1-2; possibly TRBD1 for D (5 bases). This CDR3 region has 14 residues. CDR1 is SGHRS and CDR2 is YFSETQ in the germline V gene. V lost 3 bases, J lost 5 bases, and 14 bases lay in between. CDR3: CASSWRGPKYGYTF. The CDR3 coding sequence is TGCGCCAGCAGCTGGCGGGGACCGAAGTATGGCTACACCTTC.

This clonotype was observed at least ten times. The chain links TRBV12-3 or TRBV12-4 to TRBJ1-5; D is uncertain. The CDR3 is 15 amino acids. V gave up 1 base and J gave up 1 base, with 8 bases separating them. CDR3 region: CASSLGLSSNQPQHF. The DNA for the CDR3 is TGTGCCAGCAGTTTAGGGTTATCCAGCAATCAGCCCCAGCATTTT.

The sample holds a few counts of this clonotype. The chain recombines TRBV7-2 with TRBJ1-2; 7 nucleotides match TRBD1. V dropped 4 bases and J dropped 3; count of bases not matched to a gene: 14. The CDR3 consists of 17 residues. The germline gives CDR1 SGHTA, CDR2 FQGNSA. The CDR3 loop is CASSSPPNRGGYYGYTF. CDR3 sequence (DNA): TGTGCCAGCAGCTCCCCCCCTAACAGGGGAGGCTACTATGGCTACACCTTC.

This clonotype was seen many times. This chain links TRBV3-1 with TRBJ2-5; 7 positions agree with TRBD2. The germline V gene encodes CDR1 LGHDT and CDR2 YNNKEL (reference sequence). The V and J ends lost 0 bases and 0 bases, in that order; junction bases with no gene match: 10. CDR3 size: 18 residues. The CDR3 DNA follows: TGTGCCAGCAGCCAAGATCCAACTAGCGCGACGTACCAAGAGACCCAGTACTTC. This encodes CASSQDPTSATYQETQYF.

This clonotype was seen only a few times. The rearrangement links TRBV6-1 to TRBJ1-1, with a possible D match to TRBD1 (5 bases). There are 16 residues in the CDR3. From germline, CDR1 is MNHNS and CDR2 SASEGT. Trimming took 0 bases from V and 0 from J, leaving 11 bases between them. The chain's CDR3 is CASSEARGDLNTEAFF. The CDR3 region has the DNA TGTGCCAGCAGTGAAGCTCGGGGGGATCTGAACACTGAAGCTTTCTTT.

This clonotype was counted at least ten times. V usage is TRBV6-5 and J usage is TRBJ1-2; D not resolved. The CDR3 contains 15 residues. Germline CDR1 reads MNHEY; CDR2 reads SVGAGI. With 0 bases removed from V and 1 base from J, the gap between germline ends came to 9 bases. The CDR3 bases are TGTGCCAGCAGTTACTCGCTTGGCAGTAACTATGGCTACACCTTC. It yields the protein CASSYSLGSNYGYTF.

There are a few counts of this clonotype. The chain has TRBV12-3 or TRBV12-4 and TRBJ2-7; the D gene is possibly TRBD2 (6 bases). This CDR3 spans 14 amino acids. The germline V and J ends were trimmed by 6 bases and 7 bases, with 19 bases remaining between them. The CDR3 reads CASRPPGSAGEQYF. The CDR3 nucleotides are TGTGCCAGCAGACCTCCGGGCTCTGCGGGAGAGCAGTACTTC.

This clonotype was seen a handful of times. The chain is built from TRBV9 and TRBJ2-4; 10 nucleotides match TRBD1. After removal of 3 bases from V and 3 bases from J, the junction contained 6 bases not matched to a gene. This CDR3 comprises 16 residues. Per germline, CDR1 SGDLS and CDR2 YYNGEE. The DNA of the CDR3 is TGTGCCAGCAGCGATTCGGGACAGGGGATCAAAAACATTCAGTACTTC. Protein sequence: CASSDSGQGIKNIQYF.

This clonotype showed up many times. The gene calls are TRBV29-1 and TRBJ1-5; 9 nucleotides agree with TRBD1. This CDR3 contains 13 residues. Germline V gene sequence: CDR1 SQVTM, CDR2 ANQGSEA. The trim removed 4 bases at V and 9 bases at J, leaving 7 bases unmatched. The CDR3 reads CSVGQGDGGPQHF. In DNA form, the CDR3 reads TGCAGCGTTGGACAGGGGGACGGGGGGCCCCAGCATTTT.

This clonotype was detected a few times. The rearrangement links TRBV7-2 to TRBJ2-2; D unresolved. The CDR3 loop spans 16 amino acids. Deletions cut 2 bases from V and 0 bases from J, with 10 bases between. Germline CDR1 and CDR2: SGHTA and FQGNSA. CDR3 in DNA: TGTGCCAGCAGCTTATTCAAGCTACCGAACACCGGGGAGCTGTTTTTT. It specifies CASSLFKLPNTGELFF.

This clonotype was seen a few times. The chain uses TRBV4-1 and TRBJ2-6; D tentatively fits TRBD1 or TRBD2 (7 bases each). The CDR3 consists of 17 residues. Trimming shortened V by 3 bases and J by 0 bases, and 12 bases separated the two germline ends. The germline V gene encodes CDR1 MGHRA and CDR2 YSYEKL. As DNA, the CDR3 is TGCGCCAGCAGCCAGGGGGGGACAGCCTCTGGGGCCAACGTCCTGACTTTC. Its protein product is CASSQGGTASGANVLTF.